This T cell receptor (beta chain) stems from a study of identical twins. Study-level findings and limits: Among out-of-frame alpha sequences shared by twins, low generation probability occurred in excess.

This clonotype was counted a few times. Its antigen is not known. In TCRdb, the 5' RACE reads were re-called with MiXCR into one record per CDR3 protein. Of 1.5 million or so distinct CDR3 sequences in the sample, roughly a third were seen once. This clonotype was sampled from a newborn girl in good health. Sample: cord blood.

The CDR3 loop reads CASSLGYGRAESSYEQYF. The CDR3 DNA sequence: TGCGCCAGCAGCTTGGGTTACGGTAGGGCTGAAAGCTCCTACGAGCAGTACTTC. This chain connects TRBV5-1 to TRBJ2-7; no firm D call. The CDR3 sequence is 18 residues long. Germline-derived CDR1 and CDR2 are SGHRS and YFSETQ. The V and J ends lost 0 bases and 0 bases respectively, with 19 bases between them.